This T cell receptor beta chain was found in a study of blood T cell repertoires in COVID-19. Study-wide context: Sites in the United States, Italy and Spain provided acute and convalescent COVID-19 samples.

Between the trimmed V and J ends, which lost 5 bases and 1 base, there was a span of 8 bases. The germline V gene encodes CDR1 LNHDA and CDR2 SQIVND (reference sequence). The CDR3 spans 13 residues. The protocol was immunoSEQ multiplex PCR, while the TCRdb copy is restricted to in-frame clones and leaves out a portion. The sample yields over 150,000 clones, roughly 84% seen once. The sequenced sample was peripheral blood. This clonotype was sampled from a man in his fifties with active or convalescent COVID-19. The chain has TRBV19 and TRBJ1-1; D gene unclear. For the CDR3, the DNA is TGTGCCAGTAGTTTCACAAAGAACACTGAAGCTTTCTTT. Its protein is CASSFTKNTEAFF.